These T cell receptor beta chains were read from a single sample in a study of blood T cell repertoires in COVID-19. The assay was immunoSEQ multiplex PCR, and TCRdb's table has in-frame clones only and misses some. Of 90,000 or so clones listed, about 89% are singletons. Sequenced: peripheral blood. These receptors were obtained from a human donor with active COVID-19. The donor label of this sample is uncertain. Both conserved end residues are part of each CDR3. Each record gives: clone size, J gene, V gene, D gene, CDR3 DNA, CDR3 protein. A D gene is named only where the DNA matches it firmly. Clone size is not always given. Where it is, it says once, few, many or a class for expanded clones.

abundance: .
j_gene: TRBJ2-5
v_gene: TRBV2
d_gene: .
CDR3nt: TGTGCCAGCACACGGACAGAGGAAGAGACCCAGTACTTC
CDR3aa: CASTRTEEETQYF

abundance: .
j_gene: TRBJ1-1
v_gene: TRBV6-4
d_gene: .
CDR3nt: TGTGCCAGCAGGCTCGCGGCGGACACTGAAGCTTTCTTT
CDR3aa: CASRLAADTEAFF

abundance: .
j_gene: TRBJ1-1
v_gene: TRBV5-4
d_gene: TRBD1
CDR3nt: TGTGCCAGCAGCTTGCAGGGGGGTACTGAAGCTTTCTTT
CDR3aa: CASSLQGGTEAFF

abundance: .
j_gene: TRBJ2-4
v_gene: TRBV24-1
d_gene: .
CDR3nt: TGTGCCACCAGTGTTAGGCAGGGTCAAAGTGTTGGCAAAAACATTCAGTACTTC
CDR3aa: CATSVRQGQSVGKNIQYF

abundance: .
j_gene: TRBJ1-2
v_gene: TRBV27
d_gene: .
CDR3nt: TGTGCCAGCAGCAAGTCCGGGGGAGGCTATGGCTACACCTTC
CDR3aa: CASSKSGGGYGYTF

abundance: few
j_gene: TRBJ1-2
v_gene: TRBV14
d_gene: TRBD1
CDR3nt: TGTGCCAGCAGCCAAGCCAGGGGGTTTTATGGCTACACCTTC
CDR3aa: CASSQARGFYGYTF

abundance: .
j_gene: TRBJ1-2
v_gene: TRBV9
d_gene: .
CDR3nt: TGTGCCAGCAGCGCGGACAGCTATGGCTACACCTTC
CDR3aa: CASSADSYGYTF

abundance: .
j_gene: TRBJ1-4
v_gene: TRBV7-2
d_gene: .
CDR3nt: TGTGCCAGCAGCCCAGGGTCCCTGGGAGAAAAACTGTTTTTT
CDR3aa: CASSPGSLGEKLFF

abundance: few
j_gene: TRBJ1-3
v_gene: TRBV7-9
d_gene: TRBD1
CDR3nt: TGTGCCAGCAGCTTAAAGCGGACAGGGGCTGGAAACACCATATATTTT
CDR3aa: CASSLKRTGAGNTIYF

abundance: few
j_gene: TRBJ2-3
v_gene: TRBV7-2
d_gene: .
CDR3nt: TGTGCCAGCAGCAAACAGGCCTCTAGCACAGATACGCAGTATTTT
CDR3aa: CASSKQASSTDTQYF

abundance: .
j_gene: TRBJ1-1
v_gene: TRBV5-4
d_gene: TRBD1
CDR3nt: TGTGCCAGCAGCCCGCCGGGACAGGGAGGCACTGAAGCTTTCTTT
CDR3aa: CASSPPGQGGTEAFF

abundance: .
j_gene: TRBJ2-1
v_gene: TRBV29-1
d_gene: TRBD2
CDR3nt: TGCAGCGTTGAAGGTACGACGGGGGGGCAGAATGAGCAGTTCTTC
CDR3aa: CSVEGTTGGQNEQFF

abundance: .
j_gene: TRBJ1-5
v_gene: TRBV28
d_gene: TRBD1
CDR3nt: TGTGCCAGCAGTCGTACAGGGGTTAGTCAGCCCCAGCATTTT
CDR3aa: CASSRTGVSQPQHF

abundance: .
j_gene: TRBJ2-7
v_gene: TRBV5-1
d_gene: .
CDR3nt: TGCGCCAGCAGCTTACGGGGGGCGGGATACGAGCAGTACTTC
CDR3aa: CASSLRGAGYEQYF

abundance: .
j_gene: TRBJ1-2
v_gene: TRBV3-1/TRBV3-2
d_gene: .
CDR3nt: TGTGCCAGCAGCCTTCAGGGGCCCCTCTATGGCTACACCTTC
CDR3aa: CASSLQGPLYGYTF

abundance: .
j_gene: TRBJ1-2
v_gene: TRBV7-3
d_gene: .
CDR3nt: TGTGCCAGCAGCTTAAACGTGGGGCCCTATGGCTACACCTTC
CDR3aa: CASSLNVGPYGYTF

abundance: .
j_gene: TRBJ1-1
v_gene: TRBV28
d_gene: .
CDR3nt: TGTGCCAGCAGTCTAGGGGTTTACGGCACTGAAGCTTTCTTT
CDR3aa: CASSLGVYGTEAFF

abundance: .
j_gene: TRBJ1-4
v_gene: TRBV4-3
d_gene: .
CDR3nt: TGCGCCAGCAGCCCGGGACAATTCAATGAAAAACTGTTTTTT
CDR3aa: CASSPGQFNEKLFF

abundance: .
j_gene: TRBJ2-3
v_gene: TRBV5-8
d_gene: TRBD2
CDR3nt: TGTGCCAGCAGGCAAACGGGGGGGAAAACAGATACGCAGTATTTT
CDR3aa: CASRQTGGKTDTQYF

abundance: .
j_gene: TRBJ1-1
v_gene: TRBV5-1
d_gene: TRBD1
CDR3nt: TGCGCCAGCAGCTTGGACAGGGGGTTGGGTTTAGCTTTCTTT
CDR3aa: CASSLDRGLGLAFF

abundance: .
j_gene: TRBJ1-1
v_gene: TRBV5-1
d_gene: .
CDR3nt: TGCGCCAGCAGCTTCCTGACAGATGGCACTGAAGCTTTCTTT
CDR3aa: CASSFLTDGTEAFF

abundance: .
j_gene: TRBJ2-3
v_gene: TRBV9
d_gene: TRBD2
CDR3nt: TGTGCCAGCTCGGGGAGGGGCGGGGGAGAAGAAGATACGCAGTATTTT
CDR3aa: CASSGRGGGEEDTQYF

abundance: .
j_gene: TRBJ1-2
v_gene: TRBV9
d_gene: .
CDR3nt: TGTGCCAGCAGCGGAACCGGGACACCGTCCTATGGCTACACCTTC
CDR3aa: CASSGTGTPSYGYTF

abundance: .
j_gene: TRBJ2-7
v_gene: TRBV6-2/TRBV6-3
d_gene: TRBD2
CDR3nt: TGTGCCAGCAGTTACCAACCAGCGGGGGGGCCAAACGAGCAGTACTTC
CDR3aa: CASSYQPAGGPNEQYF